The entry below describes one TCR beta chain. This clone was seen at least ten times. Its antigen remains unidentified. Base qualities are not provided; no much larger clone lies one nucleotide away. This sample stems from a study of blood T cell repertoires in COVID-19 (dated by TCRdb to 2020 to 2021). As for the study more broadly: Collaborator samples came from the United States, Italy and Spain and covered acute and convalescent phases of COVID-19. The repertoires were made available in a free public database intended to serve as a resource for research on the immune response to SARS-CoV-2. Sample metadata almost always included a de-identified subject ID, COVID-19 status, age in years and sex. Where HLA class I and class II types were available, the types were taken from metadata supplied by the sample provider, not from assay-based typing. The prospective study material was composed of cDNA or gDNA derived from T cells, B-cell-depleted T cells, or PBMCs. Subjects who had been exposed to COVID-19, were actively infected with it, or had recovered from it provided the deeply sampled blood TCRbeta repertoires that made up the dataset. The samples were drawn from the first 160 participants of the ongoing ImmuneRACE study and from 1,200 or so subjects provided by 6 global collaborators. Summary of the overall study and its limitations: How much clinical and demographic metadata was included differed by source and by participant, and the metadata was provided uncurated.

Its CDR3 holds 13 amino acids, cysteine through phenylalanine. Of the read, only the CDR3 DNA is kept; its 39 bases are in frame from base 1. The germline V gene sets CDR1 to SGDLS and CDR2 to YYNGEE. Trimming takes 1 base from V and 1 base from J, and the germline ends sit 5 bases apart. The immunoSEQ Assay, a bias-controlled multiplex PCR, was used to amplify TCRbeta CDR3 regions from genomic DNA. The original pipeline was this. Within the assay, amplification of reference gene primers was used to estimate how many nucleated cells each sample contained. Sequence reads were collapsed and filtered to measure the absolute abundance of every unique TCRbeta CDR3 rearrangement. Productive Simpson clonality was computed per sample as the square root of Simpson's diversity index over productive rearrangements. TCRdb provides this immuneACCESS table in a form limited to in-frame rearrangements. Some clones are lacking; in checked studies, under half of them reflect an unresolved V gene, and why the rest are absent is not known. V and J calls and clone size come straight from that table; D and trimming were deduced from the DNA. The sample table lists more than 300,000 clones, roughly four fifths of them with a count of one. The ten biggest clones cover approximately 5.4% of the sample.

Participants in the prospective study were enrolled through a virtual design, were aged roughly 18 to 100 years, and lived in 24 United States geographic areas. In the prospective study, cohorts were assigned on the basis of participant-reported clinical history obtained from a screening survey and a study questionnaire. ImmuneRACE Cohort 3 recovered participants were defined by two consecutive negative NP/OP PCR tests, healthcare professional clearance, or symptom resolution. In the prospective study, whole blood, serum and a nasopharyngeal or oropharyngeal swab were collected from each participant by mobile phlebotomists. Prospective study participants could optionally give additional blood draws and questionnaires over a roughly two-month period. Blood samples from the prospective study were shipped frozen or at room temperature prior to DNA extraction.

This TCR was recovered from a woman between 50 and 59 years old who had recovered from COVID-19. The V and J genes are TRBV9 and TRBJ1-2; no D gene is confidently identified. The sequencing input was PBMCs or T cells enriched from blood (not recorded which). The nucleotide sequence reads TGTGCCAGCAGCGTAAACGGTAACTATGGCTACACCTTC. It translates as CASSVNGNYGYTF.